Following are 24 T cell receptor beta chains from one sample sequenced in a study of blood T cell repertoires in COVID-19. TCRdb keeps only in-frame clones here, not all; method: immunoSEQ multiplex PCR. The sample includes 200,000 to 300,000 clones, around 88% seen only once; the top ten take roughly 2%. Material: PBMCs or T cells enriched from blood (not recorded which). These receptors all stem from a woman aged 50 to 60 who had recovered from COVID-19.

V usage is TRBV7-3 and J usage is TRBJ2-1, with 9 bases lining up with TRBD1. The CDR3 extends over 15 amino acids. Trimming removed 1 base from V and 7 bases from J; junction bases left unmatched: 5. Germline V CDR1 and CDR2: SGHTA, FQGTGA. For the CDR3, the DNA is TGTGCCAGCAGCTTAATCGGGGGACAGGGAAATGAGCAGTTCTTC. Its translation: CASSLIGGQGNEQFF.

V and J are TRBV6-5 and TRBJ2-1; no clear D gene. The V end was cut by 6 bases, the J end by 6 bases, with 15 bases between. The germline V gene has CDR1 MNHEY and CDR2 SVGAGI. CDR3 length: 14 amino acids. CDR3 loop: CASRLDRSPNEQFF. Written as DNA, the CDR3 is TGTGCCAGCAGACTCGATCGCTCGCCCAATGAGCAGTTCTTC.

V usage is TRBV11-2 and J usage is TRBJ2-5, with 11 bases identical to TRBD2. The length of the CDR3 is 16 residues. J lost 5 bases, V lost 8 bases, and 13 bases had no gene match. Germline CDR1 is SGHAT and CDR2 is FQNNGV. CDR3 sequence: CASLLGTSGGGETQYF. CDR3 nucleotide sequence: TGTGCCAGCTTACTCGGGACTAGCGGTGGAGGGGAGACCCAGTACTTC.

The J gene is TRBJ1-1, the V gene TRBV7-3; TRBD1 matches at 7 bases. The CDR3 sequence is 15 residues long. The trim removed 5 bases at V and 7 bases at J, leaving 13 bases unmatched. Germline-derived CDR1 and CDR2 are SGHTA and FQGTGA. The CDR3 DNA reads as TGTGCCAGCAGCCCTATGGGGACAGTCAAAAGTGAAGCTTTCTTT. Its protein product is CASSPMGTVKSEAFF.

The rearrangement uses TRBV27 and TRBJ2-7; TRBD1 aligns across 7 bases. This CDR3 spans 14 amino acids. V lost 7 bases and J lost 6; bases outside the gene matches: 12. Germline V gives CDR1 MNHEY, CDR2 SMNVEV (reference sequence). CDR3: CASNLRQGSSEQYF. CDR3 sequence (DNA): TGTGCCAGCAACCTTCGACAGGGCTCGTCCGAGCAGTACTTC.

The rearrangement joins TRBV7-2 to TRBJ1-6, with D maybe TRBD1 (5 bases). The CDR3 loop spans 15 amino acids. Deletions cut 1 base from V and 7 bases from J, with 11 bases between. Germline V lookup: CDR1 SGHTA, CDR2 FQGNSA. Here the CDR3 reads CASSLDVGGNSPLHF. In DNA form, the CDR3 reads TGTGCCAGCAGCTTAGATGTGGGGGGGAATTCACCCCTCCACTTT.

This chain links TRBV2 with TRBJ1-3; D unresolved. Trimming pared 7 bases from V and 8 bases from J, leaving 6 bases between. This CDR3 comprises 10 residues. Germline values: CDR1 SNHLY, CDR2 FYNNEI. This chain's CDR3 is CASKRDTIYF. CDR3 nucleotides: TGTGCCAGCAAGCGGGACACCATATATTTT.

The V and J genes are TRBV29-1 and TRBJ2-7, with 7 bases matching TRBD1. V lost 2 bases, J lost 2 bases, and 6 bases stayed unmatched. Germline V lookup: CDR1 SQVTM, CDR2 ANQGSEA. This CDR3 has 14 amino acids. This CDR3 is CSVESNRGAYEQYF. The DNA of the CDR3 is TGCAGCGTTGAATCAAACAGGGGAGCCTACGAGCAGTACTTC.

DNA for the CDR3: TGCAGCGTTGGACCGGGACAGGGGCCTTCCTACGAGCAGTACTTC. This codes for CSVGPGQGPSYEQYF. The chain carries TRBV29-1 and TRBJ2-7, with TRBD1 matching over 10 bases. The junction had 7 bases not matched to a gene; V was cut back by 4 bases and J by 1 base. The length of the CDR3 is 15 residues. CDR1 and CDR2 from the germline V gene are SQVTM and ANQGSEA.

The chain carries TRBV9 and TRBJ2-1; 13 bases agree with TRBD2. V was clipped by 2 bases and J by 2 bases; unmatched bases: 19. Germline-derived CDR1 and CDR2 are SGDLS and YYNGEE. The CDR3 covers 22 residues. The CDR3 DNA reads TGTGCCAGCAGCGTTCTTCTTACCGGGACTAGCGGGGCCCTAAGACCCTACAATGAGCAGTTCTTC. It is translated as CASSVLLTGTSGALRPYNEQFF.

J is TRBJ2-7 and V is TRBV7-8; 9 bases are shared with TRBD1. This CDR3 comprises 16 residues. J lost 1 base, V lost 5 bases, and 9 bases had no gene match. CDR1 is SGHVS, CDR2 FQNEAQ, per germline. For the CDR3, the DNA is TGTGCCAGCAGCGGGGTGTGGGACAGGGATTCCTACGAGCAGTACTTC. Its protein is CASSGVWDRDSYEQYF.

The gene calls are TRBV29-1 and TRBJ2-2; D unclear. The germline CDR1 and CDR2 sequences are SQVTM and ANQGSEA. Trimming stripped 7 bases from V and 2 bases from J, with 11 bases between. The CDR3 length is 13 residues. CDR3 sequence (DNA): TGCAGCGGCCGGGTATCTAACACCGGGGAGCTGTTTTTT. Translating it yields CSGRVSNTGELFF.

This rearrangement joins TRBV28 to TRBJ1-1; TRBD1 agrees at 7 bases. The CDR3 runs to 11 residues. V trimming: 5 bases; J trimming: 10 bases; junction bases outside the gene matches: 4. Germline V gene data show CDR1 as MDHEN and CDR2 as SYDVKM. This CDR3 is CASSTPGGAFF. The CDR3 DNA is TGTGCCAGCAGTACCCCAGGGGGAGCTTTCTTT. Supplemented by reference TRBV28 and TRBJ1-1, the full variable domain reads DVKVTQSSRYLVKRTGEKVFLECVQDMDHENMFWYRQDPGLGLRLIYFSYDVKMKEKGDIPEGYSVSREKKERFSLILESASTNQTSMYLCASSTPGGAFFGQGTRLTVV.

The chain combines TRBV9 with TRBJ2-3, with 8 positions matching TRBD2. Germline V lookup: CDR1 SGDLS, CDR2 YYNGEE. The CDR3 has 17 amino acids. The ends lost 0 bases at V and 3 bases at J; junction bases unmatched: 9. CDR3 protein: CASSVGYGGALTDTQYF. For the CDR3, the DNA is TGTGCCAGCAGCGTAGGTTACGGGGGGGCCTTGACAGATACGCAGTATTTT.

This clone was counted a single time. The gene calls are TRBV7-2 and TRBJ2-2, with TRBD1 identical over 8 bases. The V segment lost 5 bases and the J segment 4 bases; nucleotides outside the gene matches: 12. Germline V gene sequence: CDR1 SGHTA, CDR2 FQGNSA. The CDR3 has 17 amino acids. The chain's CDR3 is CASSPLARGQGTGELFF. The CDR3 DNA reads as TGTGCCAGCAGCCCCCTAGCCCGTGGACAGGGCACCGGGGAGCTGTTTTTT. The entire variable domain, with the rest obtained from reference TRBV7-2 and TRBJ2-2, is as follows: GAGVSQSPSNKVTEKGKDVELRCDPISGHTALYWYRQSLGQGLEFLIYFQGNSAPDKSGLPSDRFSAERTGGSVSTLTIQRTQQEDSAVYLCASSPLARGQGTGELFFGEGSRLTVL.

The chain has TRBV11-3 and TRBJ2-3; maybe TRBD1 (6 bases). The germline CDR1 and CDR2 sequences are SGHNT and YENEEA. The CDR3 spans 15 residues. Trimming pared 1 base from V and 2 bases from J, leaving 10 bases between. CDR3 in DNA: TGTGCCAGCAGCTTAGCAGGGGTAGACACAGATACGCAGTATTTT. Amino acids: CASSLAGVDTDTQYF.

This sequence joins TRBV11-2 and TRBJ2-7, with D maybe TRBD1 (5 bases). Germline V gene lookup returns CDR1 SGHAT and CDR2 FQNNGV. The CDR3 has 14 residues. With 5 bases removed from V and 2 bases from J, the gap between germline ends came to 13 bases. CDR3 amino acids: CASSPRQGPYEQYF. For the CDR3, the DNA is TGTGCCAGCAGCCCGAGGCAGGGTCCCTACGAGCAGTACTTC.

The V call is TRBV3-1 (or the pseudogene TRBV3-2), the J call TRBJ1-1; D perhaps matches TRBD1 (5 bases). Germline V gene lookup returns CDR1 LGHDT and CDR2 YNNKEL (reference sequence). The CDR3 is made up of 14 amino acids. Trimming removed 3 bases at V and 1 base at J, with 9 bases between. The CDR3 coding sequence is TGTGCCAGCAGCCACACCACAGGGAACACTGAAGCTTTCTTT. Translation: CASSHTTGNTEAFF.

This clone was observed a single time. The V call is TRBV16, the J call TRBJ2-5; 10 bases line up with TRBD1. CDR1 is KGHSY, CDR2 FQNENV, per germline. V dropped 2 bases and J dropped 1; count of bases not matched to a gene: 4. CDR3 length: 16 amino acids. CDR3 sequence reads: CASSQRDRGLQETQYF. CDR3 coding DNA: TGTGCCAGCAGCCAACGGGACAGGGGCCTCCAAGAGACCCAGTACTTC.

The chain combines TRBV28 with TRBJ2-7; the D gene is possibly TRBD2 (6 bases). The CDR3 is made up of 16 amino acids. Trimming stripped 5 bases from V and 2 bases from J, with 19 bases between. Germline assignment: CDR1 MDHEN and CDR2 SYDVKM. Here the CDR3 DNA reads TGTGCCAGCAGTCTACCGGGCGGGGCCCCCACCTACGAGCAGTACTTC. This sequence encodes CASSLPGGAPTYEQYF.

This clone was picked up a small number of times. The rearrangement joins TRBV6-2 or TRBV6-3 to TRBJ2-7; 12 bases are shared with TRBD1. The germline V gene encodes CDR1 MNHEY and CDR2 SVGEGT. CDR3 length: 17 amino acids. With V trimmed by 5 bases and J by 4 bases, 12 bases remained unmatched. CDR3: CASSPFLSGQGAYEQYF. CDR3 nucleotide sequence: TGTGCCAGCAGTCCATTCCTCTCGGGACAGGGGGCTTACGAGCAGTACTTC.

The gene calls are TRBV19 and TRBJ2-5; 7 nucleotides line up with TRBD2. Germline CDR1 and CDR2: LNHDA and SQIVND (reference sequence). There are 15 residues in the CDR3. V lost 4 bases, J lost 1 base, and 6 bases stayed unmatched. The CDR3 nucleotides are TGTGCCAGTAGTACCTCGGGGGGACCCCAAGAGACCCAGTACTTC. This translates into CASSTSGGPQETQYF.

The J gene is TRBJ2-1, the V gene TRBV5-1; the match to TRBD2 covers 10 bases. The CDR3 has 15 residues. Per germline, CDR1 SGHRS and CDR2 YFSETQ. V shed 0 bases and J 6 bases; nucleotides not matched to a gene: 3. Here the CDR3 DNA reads TGCGCCAGCAGCTTGGGAGCGGGAGGGTTCAATGAGCAGTTCTTC. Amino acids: CASSLGAGGFNEQFF.

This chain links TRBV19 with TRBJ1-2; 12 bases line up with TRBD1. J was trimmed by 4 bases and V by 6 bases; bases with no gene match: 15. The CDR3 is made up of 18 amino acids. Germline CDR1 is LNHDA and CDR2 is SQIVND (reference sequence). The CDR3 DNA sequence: TGTGCCAGTAGACCAATGGGACAGGGGGCGGAACTCGGCTATGGCTACACCTTC. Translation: CASRPMGQGAELGYGYTF.